This T cell receptor (beta chain) was sequenced in a study of cytomegalovirus exposure and HLA in healthy donors. Study outcomes and limitations: A few chains tied to CMV proved CMV antigen-specific in vitro. 150 or so TCR beta chains were listed as cytomegalovirus-associated.

A note on this clone: The target antigen is unknown.

This CDR3 region has 11 residues. Germline V CDR1 and CDR2: SGHVS, FQNEAQ. The V gene lost 5 bases and the J gene lost 8 bases, with 9 bases spanning the gap. Data came from immunoSEQ multiplex PCR; TCRdb stores just in-frame clones and leaves some out. The data hold hundreds of thousands of clones, with less than 90% observed a single time. The sample comprised PBMCs. The chain couples TRBV7-8 to TRBJ1-1; D uncertain. This clonotype was obtained from a woman in her late teens or twenties in good health and CMV-seronegative. The CDR3 nucleotides read TGTGCCAGCAGCACTACCAAGGAAGCTTTCTTT. Its translation is CASSTTKEAFF. The whole variable domain, filled in from reference TRBV7-8 and TRBJ1-1, reads GAGVSQSPRYKVAKRGQDVALRCDPISGHVSLFWYQQALGQGPEFLTYFQNEAQLDKSGLPSDRFFAERPEGSVSTLKIQRTQQEDSAVYLCASSTTKEAFFGQGTRLTVV.